This TCR beta chain was sequenced for a study of cytomegalovirus exposure and HLA in healthy donors. Germline-derived CDR1 and CDR2 are MDHEN and SYDVKM. The CDR3 loop spans 15 amino acids. V gave up 4 bases and J gave up 4 bases, with 11 bases separating them. The study ran its PCR with 60 Vbeta and 13 Jbeta primers. The method was immunoSEQ multiplex PCR; TCRdb's version includes in-frame clones alone and lacks a portion of them. The profile shows some 140,000 clones, approximately 80% of them singletons. About this clone itself: Its antigen remains unknown.

Study conclusions and caveats: Most TCRs appeared rarely, but some public TCRs recurred in many donors.

This receptor was taken from a man aged 50 or older in good health and CMV-seronegative. The sequencing sample was made of PBMCs. The chain has TRBV28 and TRBJ2-6; D perhaps matches TRBD1 (5 bases). CDR3 nucleotides: TGTGCCAGCAGTTACAGGAACTTCGGGGCCAACGTCCTGACTTTC. Amino acid sequence: CASSYRNFGANVLTF.